A selection of T cell receptor beta chains follows, all from one sample in a study of T-cell reconstitution after alpha-beta-depleted transplantation in children. TCRdb analysed the PCR reads with MiXCR anew, one entry per CDR3 protein. There are a few hundred thousand distinct CDR3 sequences in the sample; 25% to 30% occur only once, and about a third lies in the top ten. Sequences were derived from PBMCs, sampled before TCRalphabeta/CD19-depleted stem cell transplant. Receptor source: a boy younger than two with Wiskott-Aldrich syndrome, due to receive a stem cell transplant. Each CDR3 is given with its conserved first and last residue.

>TRBJ1-4|TRBV7-2
CASSLAMGGREKVFF
>TRBJ2-4|TRBV7-9
CASSPGHQNIQYF
>TRBJ1-1|TRBV11-2
CASSLRTVNTEAFF
>TRBJ2-1|TRBV15
CATSSRLAGYNEQFF
>TRBJ2-7|TRBV5-1
CASSLGTASTSYEQYF
>TRBJ2-1|TRBV7-8
CASSLAGKNYNEQFF
>TRBJ2-5|TRBV29-1
CSSRLAEETQYF
>TRBJ2-1|TRBV5-6
CASSWGSGDEQFF
>TRBJ2-1|TRBV9
CASSVFGSVGYNEQFF
>TRBJ2-5|TRBV20-1
CSPRVETQYF